These 25 T cell receptor beta chains were sequenced from one sample in a study of blood T cells in healthy people across ages (dated by TCRdb to between 2015 and 2017). The library was built by means of 5' RACE. This sample was sequenced with an Illumina HiSeq 2500. A second roughly 7 to 11 cycle PCR used a sample-barcoded 5' primer and a J-beta primer mix. TCRdb reprocessed the public reads (quality trimming at Q25 with fastp, clone calling with MiXCR) and kept in-frame beta chains. Every distinct CDR3 protein forms one entry, paired with its most common genes and DNA. The sample has over 1,500,000 distinct CDR3 sequences on record, roughly 52% of them singletons. The ten largest clones represent less than 2.5% of the sample. Material: blood. Receptors originate from a woman in her 40s in good health.

The chain carries TRBV18 and TRBJ2-1; no clear D. V lost 4 bases, J lost 1 base, and 11 bases lay in between. The germline V gene has CDR1 KGHSH and CDR2 LQKENI. The length of the CDR3 is 15 residues. In nucleotides, the CDR3 is TGTGCCAGCTCACGAAGGACGGAGTCCTACAATGAGCAGTTCTTC. Translating it yields CASSRRTESYNEQFF.

The chain carries TRBV29-1 and TRBJ2-7, with D possibly TRBD2 on 5 matching bases. CDR1 and CDR2 from the germline V gene are SQVTM and ANQGSEA. This CDR3 contains 15 residues. With 0 bases removed from V and 5 bases from J, the gap between germline ends came to 17 bases. In nucleotides, the CDR3 is TGCAGCGTTGAAGATCCAGGACTTCACCCCCACGAGCAGTACTTC. Translation: CSVEDPGLHPHEQYF.

This clonotype has just a few counts. The rearrangement joins TRBV28 to TRBJ2-7; the D is unclear. CDR3 length: 16 amino acids. V was trimmed by 5 bases and J by 4 bases, leaving 21 bases between them. Germline V gene sequence: CDR1 MDHEN, CDR2 SYDVKM. The CDR3 DNA is TGTGCCAGCAGTCCACCTGAAACAGTCCACCTTTACGAGCAGTACTTC. This encodes CASSPPETVHLYEQYF.

This chain joins TRBV7-9 and TRBJ2-3; 12 bases map to TRBD1. The V gene's germline CDR1 is SEHNR and CDR2 FQNEAQ (reference sequence). V lost 3 bases, J lost 2 bases, and 3 bases stayed unmatched. CDR3 length: 16 residues. In nucleotides, the CDR3 is TGTGCCAGCAGCTTGGCGGGACAGGGGGCCACAGATACGCAGTATTTT. Amino acids: CASSLAGQGATDTQYF. The full variable domain, its missing parts supplied by reference TRBV7-9 and TRBJ2-3, is DTGVSQNPRHKITKRGQNVTFRCDPISEHNRLYWYRQTLGQGPEFLTYFQNEAQLEKSRLLSDRFSAERPKGSFSTLEIQRTEQGDSAMYLCASSLAGQGATDTQYFGPGTRLTVL.

This clonotype was seen repeatedly, ten times or more. The V call is TRBV6-5, the J call TRBJ2-5; D gene ambiguous. The CDR3 is 11 amino acids. V lost 2 bases and J 5 bases, leaving 3 bases between the germline ends. The germline V gene encodes CDR1 MNHEY and CDR2 SVGAGI. The CDR3 protein is CASSYMETQYF. The CDR3 coding sequence is TGTGCCAGCAGTTACATGGAGACCCAGTACTTC.

The genes are TRBV13 and TRBJ2-1; TRBD1 matches at 9 bases. The CDR3 has 15 amino acids. CDR1 is PRHDT and CDR2 is FYEKMQ in the germline V gene (reference sequence). With 4 bases clipped from V and 8 bases from J, the junction kept 9 bases outside the gene matches. The DNA of the CDR3 is TGTGCCAGCAGCTCGTCCGGGACAGGGTTTTATGAGCAGTTCTTC. Encoded protein: CASSSSGTGFYEQFF. Based on the CDR3 plus reference TRBV13 and TRBJ2-1, the full variable domain is AAGVIQSPRHLIKEKRETATLKCYPIPRHDTVYWYQQGPGQDPQFLISFYEKMQSDKGSIPDRFSAQQFSDYHSELNMSSLELGDSALYFCASSSSGTGFYEQFFGPGTRLTVL.

This chain connects TRBV7-2 to TRBJ2-3; 8 bases fit TRBD2. Unmatched junction bases numbered 6, after V lost 2 bases and J lost 2 bases. Per the germline V gene, CDR1 is SGHTA and CDR2 is FQGNSA. The CDR3 has 16 residues. CDR3 residues: CASSLSLAAPTDTQYF. CDR3 DNA: TGTGCCAGCAGCTTATCACTAGCGGCTCCCACAGATACGCAGTATTTT.

The J gene is TRBJ2-5, the V gene TRBV5-1; D gene ambiguous. CDR1 is SGHRS and CDR2 is YFSETQ in the germline V gene. V was cut by 1 base and J by 1 base, with 8 bases left in between. The CDR3 is 14 residues long. The CDR3 reads CASSLLFLQETQYF. DNA for the CDR3: TGCGCCAGCAGCTTGTTATTCCTCCAAGAGACCCAGTACTTC. Looking up the rest from reference TRBV5-1 and TRBJ2-5 gives the full variable domain: KAGVTQTPRYLIKTRGQQVTLSCSPISGHRSVSWYQQTPGQGLQFLFEYFSETQRNKGNFPGRFSGRQFSNSRSEMNVSTLELGDSALYLCASSLLFLQETQYFGPGTRLLVL.

The rearrangement links TRBV20-1 to TRBJ2-7; the match to TRBD1 covers 7 bases. Germline loops: CDR1 DFQATT, CDR2 SNEGSKA (reference sequence). This CDR3 is built from 15 residues. The trim removed 5 bases at V and 0 bases at J, leaving 10 bases unmatched. The CDR3 loop is CSAAPTGTVSYEQYF. For the CDR3, the DNA is TGCAGTGCTGCTCCTACCGGGACAGTCTCCTACGAGCAGTACTTC.

The V call is TRBV27, the J call TRBJ2-7; no clear D. In germline, CDR1 is MNHEY, CDR2 SMNVEV (reference sequence). This CDR3 comprises 13 residues. Trimming took 5 bases from V and 3 from J, leaving 11 bases between them. As DNA, the CDR3 is TGTGCCAGCAGTGTAGGGCTGAACTACGAGCAGTACTTC. Amino acids: CASSVGLNYEQYF.

This clonotype has just a few counts. The chain couples TRBV6-6 to TRBJ2-3; D gene ambiguous. This CDR3 has 13 residues. Per germline, CDR1 MNHNY and CDR2 SVGAGI (reference sequence). V shed 6 bases and J shed 7 bases, with 14 bases lying between them. CDR3: CASSNAPANTQYF. DNA for the CDR3: TGTGCCAGCAGCAATGCGCCAGCGAATACGCAGTATTTT.

This clonotype was observed a few times. This rearrangement joins TRBV29-1 to TRBJ2-3; 9 bases align to TRBD2. The V gene's germline CDR1 is SQVTM and CDR2 ANQGSEA. This CDR3 comprises 14 residues. V lost 4 bases and J lost 1; bases outside the gene matches: 3. CDR3: CSVVLAGRTDTQYF. The CDR3 DNA is TGCAGCGTTGTCCTAGCGGGGCGCACAGATACGCAGTATTTT.

V and J are TRBV7-2 and TRBJ2-1; TRBD2 is a possible D gene (5 bases). Germline loops: CDR1 SGHTA, CDR2 FQGNSA. The germline V and J ends were trimmed by 5 bases and 9 bases, with 20 bases remaining between them. CDR3 length: 15 residues. CDR3 nucleotides: TGTGCCAGCAGCCCCCGAGGGTGGGGTCACACTGAGCAGTTCTTC. Protein product: CASSPRGWGHTEQFF.

The gene calls are TRBV4-3 and TRBJ2-7; no definite D call. Trimming removed 0 bases at V and 10 bases at J, with 13 bases between. The CDR3 has 13 amino acids. Germline-derived CDR1 and CDR2 are LGHNA and YSLEER. CDR3 protein: CASSQDAERRQYF. The CDR3 DNA follows: TGCGCCAGCAGCCAAGACGCAGAGAGACGTCAGTACTTC.

J is TRBJ1-1 and V is TRBV15; D call uncertain. There are 15 residues in the CDR3. CDR1 is LNHNV, CDR2 YYDKDF, per germline (reference sequence). Deletions cut 3 bases from V and 0 bases from J, with 11 bases between. This chain's CDR3 is CATSSGFIMNTEAFF. CDR3 DNA: TGTGCCACCAGCAGTGGGTTTATAATGAACACTGAAGCTTTCTTT. Looking up the rest from reference TRBV15 and TRBJ1-1 gives the full variable domain: DAMVIQNPRYQVTQFGKPVTLSCSQTLNHNVMYWYQQKSSQAPKLLFHYYDKDFNNEADTPDNFQSRRPNTSFCFLDIRSPGLGDTAMYLCATSSGFIMNTEAFFGQGTRLTVV.

The sample holds a few counts of this clonotype. The rearrangement uses TRBV4-3 and TRBJ2-3; 7 nucleotides match TRBD1. The germline CDR1 and CDR2 sequences are LGHNA and YSLEER. There are 15 residues in the CDR3. V was pared by 4 bases and J by 2 bases, with 6 bases of the junction left unmatched. CDR3 in amino acids: CASSPQGTATDTQYF. The CDR3 bases are TGCGCCAGCAGCCCCCAGGGGACAGCCACAGATACGCAGTATTTT.

The chain joins TRBV29-1 to TRBJ1-1; D unresolved. The CDR3 loop spans 11 amino acids. Per germline, CDR1 SQVTM and CDR2 ANQGSEA. V was clipped by 2 bases and J by 7 bases, with 8 bases between them. The CDR3 loop is CSVENWSEAFF. The DNA of the CDR3 is TGCAGCGTTGAAAACTGGAGTGAAGCTTTCTTT.

This clonotype was counted between two and nine times. J is TRBJ2-1 and V is TRBV7-2; D might be TRBD1 (6 bases). Germline-derived CDR1 and CDR2 are SGHTA and FQGNSA. V lost 1 base to trimming and J lost 8 bases, with 12 bases between them. The CDR3 covers 14 residues. The CDR3: CASSLDSGGDEQFF. For the CDR3, the DNA is TGTGCCAGCAGCTTAGATTCTGGGGGCGATGAGCAGTTCTTC.

The chain has TRBV10-2 and TRBJ2-3; tentatively, D is TRBD1 or TRBD2 (5 bases each). CDR3 length equals 15 residues. With 8 bases removed from V and 1 base from J, the gap between germline ends came to 16 bases. From germline, CDR1 is WSHSY and CDR2 SAAADI. The CDR3 loop reads CASQGEPRRTDTQYF. As DNA, the CDR3 is TGCGCCAGCCAGGGAGAGCCCAGGCGCACAGATACGCAGTATTTT.

This clonotype came up a few times. The V gene is TRBV7-2, the J gene TRBJ2-3, with TRBD2 matching over 12 bases. Unmatched junction bases numbered 9, after V lost 1 base and J lost 4 bases. This CDR3 spans 18 amino acids. The germline V gene has CDR1 SGHTA and CDR2 FQGNSA. The CDR3 DNA reads as TGTGCCAGCAGCTTAGTAGGGCTAGCGGGGGGGAAATCAGATACGCAGTATTTT. Translating gives CASSLVGLAGGKSDTQYF.

The chain employs TRBV7-3 and TRBJ2-1; 8 bases map to TRBD2. Trimming cost V 2 bases and J 6 bases; bases outside gene matches: 9. Germline V gives CDR1 SGHTA, CDR2 FQGTGA. The CDR3 length is 16 residues. CDR3 sequence (DNA): TGTGCCAGCAGCTTACTGTCGGGGGGGTCTGGCAATGAGCAGTTCTTC. Protein product: CASSLLSGGSGNEQFF.

The chain recombines TRBV7-2 with TRBJ2-3; TRBD2 matches at 13 bases. Germline V CDR1 and CDR2: SGHTA, FQGNSA. With V trimmed by 1 base and J by 14 bases, 9 bases remained unmatched. This CDR3 is built from 15 residues. As DNA, the CDR3 is TGTGCCAGCAGCTTAGGAGGGACTAGCGGGACCCCCGGGTATTTT. It yields the protein CASSLGGTSGTPGYF.

The gene calls are TRBV27 and TRBJ2-3, with D possibly TRBD2 on 6 matching bases. Germline-derived CDR1 and CDR2 are MNHEY and SMNVEV (reference sequence). Trimming cost V 6 bases and J 3 bases, with 16 bases left between them. The CDR3 totals 15 residues. As DNA, the CDR3 is TGTGCCAGCAGGGACGCAGGGAGGTCGACAGATACGCAGTATTTT. This codes for CASRDAGRSTDTQYF.

The chain has TRBV5-1 and TRBJ2-1, with D perhaps matching TRBD1 or TRBD2 (5 bases each). V was shortened by 0 bases and J by 7 bases, with 14 bases between the two germline ends. The CDR3 totals 15 residues. In germline, CDR1 is SGHRS, CDR2 YFSETQ. CDR3 DNA: TGCGCCAGCAGCTTGGCTAGGGTTGAGGGGAATGAGCAGTTCTTC. This sequence encodes CASSLARVEGNEQFF.

The V gene is TRBV6-2 or TRBV6-3, the J gene TRBJ2-7, with 7 nucleotides matching TRBD1. The J call may be in error: the DNA end matches TRBJ2-5 better. The CDR3 runs to 14 residues. Germline loops: CDR1 MNHEY, CDR2 SVGEGT. CDR3 bases: TGTGCCAGCAGTTACTCAAGGGACAGAGAGACCCAGTACTTC. The encoded protein is CASSYSRDRETQYF.